A selection of T cell receptor beta chains follows, all from one sample in a study of blood T cell repertoires in COVID-19. Clones were read by immunoSEQ multiplex PCR, and TCRdb kept only the in-frame ones, dropping some. The table lists 100,000 or so clones, about 95% of them singletons. The sequencing sample was made of peripheral blood. These receptors were taken from a human donor with active COVID-19. The donor label of this sample is uncertain. CDR3s include the opening cysteine and the closing phenylalanine or tryptophan. D genes are given only for firm matches. Size is stated for part of the rows, as once, few or many counts, or as a class when the clone is expanded.

>once|TRBV11-1|TRBJ1-1|TRBD1
TGTGCCAGCAGCTGGGACAGGGAAGCTTTCTTT
CASSWDREAFF
>few|TRBV6-5|TRBJ1-3|NA
TGTGCCAGCAGTTACGGACAGTCCGGAAACACCATATATTTT
CASSYGQSGNTIYF
>NA|TRBV7-2|TRBJ1-5|NA
TGTGCCAGCAGCTTAACGGCGAGGCAGCCCCAGCATTTT
CASSLTARQPQHF
>few|TRBV10-1|TRBJ2-7|TRBD2
TGCGCCAGCAGTCACAATCTAGCGGGGGGTGCCTACGAGCAGTACTTC
CASSHNLAGGAYEQYF
>once|TRBV5-5|TRBJ2-7|TRBD1
TGTGCCAGCAGCCCGGTGGGGGACAGACCCTACGAGCAGTACTTC
CASSPVGDRPYEQYF
>NA|TRBV11-3|TRBJ2-2|NA
TGTGCCAGCAGCTCCCTCCACGGCGGGGAGCTGTTTTTT
CASSSLHGGELFF
>NA|TRBV12-5|TRBJ2-5|NA
TGTGCTAGTGGTCCCAACGGGGAGACCCAGTACTTC
CASGPNGETQYF
>NA|TRBV4-1|TRBJ2-5|TRBD2
TGCGCCAGCAGCCAACCCCGGAGGGCTAGCGGGAGGGTTGAGACCCAGTACTTC
CASSQPRRASGRVETQYF
>NA|TRBV9|TRBJ2-6|NA
TGTGCCAGCAGCTACCACAGGTCGGGGGCCAACGTCCTGACTTTC
CASSYHRSGANVLTF
>NA|TRBV6-5|TRBJ2-5|TRBD1
TGTGCCAGCAGTCTTTCCAGGGGGTGGCAAGAGACCCAGTACTTC
CASSLSRGWQETQYF
>NA|TRBV11-2|TRBJ2-4|TRBD2
TGTGCCAGCAGCTTGCGGGAGGGCCTAAACATTCAGTACTTC
CASSLREGLNIQYF
>NA|TRBV2|TRBJ2-5|TRBD2
TGTGCCAGCACTGCCGGGACTAGCAGCAAAGAGACCCAGTACTTC
CASTAGTSSKETQYF
>NA|TRBV28|TRBJ2-1|TRBD1
TGTGCCAGCCTTGCAGGGGGCGGTGAGCAGTTCTTC
CASLAGGGEQFF
>NA|TRBV20-1|TRBJ2-7|TRBD2
TGCAGTGCTAGTTATGGCGGGAGGGCCGGAGAGCAGTACTTC
CSASYGGRAGEQYF
>NA|TRBV6-1|TRBJ1-1|NA
TGTGCCAGCAGTGAGGGGACACGGGGTACTGAAGCTTTCTTT
CASSEGTRGTEAFF
>NA|TRBV20-1|TRBJ2-1|TRBD2
TGTAGCGGGGGGCTTGATGAGCAGTTCTTC
CSGGLDEQFF
>NA|TRBV28|TRBJ1-3|NA
TGTGCCAGCAGTAAAGCACTCTCTGGAAACACCATATATTTT
CASSKALSGNTIYF
>NA|TRBV2|TRBJ2-7|NA
TGTGCCAGCAGTGAATTGGATAGGAGCGCCGGCGGCGAGCAGTACTTC
CASSELDRSAGGEQYF
>NA|TRBV25-1|TRBJ2-5|NA
TGTGCCAGCAGTTCGGCAGGTTTGTCCCAAGAGACCCAGTACTTC
CASSSAGLSQETQYF
>NA|TRBV5-5|TRBJ2-5|NA
TGTGCCAGCAGCTTGGTGGCTAGAGAGTACCAAGAGACCCAGTACTTC
CASSLVAREYQETQYF
>NA|TRBV5-1|TRBJ1-2|NA
TGCGCCAGCAGACAGGGAGGGGTTGGCTACACCTTC
CASRQGGVGYTF
>few|TRBV4-1|TRBJ1-2|TRBD1
TGCGCCAGCAGCCCCAGGGACAGCTATGGCTACACCTTC
CASSPRDSYGYTF
>NA|TRBV7-2|TRBJ1-2|TRBD1
TGTGCCAGCAGCTCAGCCGGGACAGGGGGAAGTGGCTACACCTTC
CASSSAGTGGSGYTF
>NA|TRBV27|TRBJ1-1|NA
TGTGCCAGCAGTCCCTCGGGTCGGTGGAACACTGAAGCTTTCTTT
CASSPSGRWNTEAFF
>once|TRBV2|TRBJ1-5|TRBD1
TGTGCCAGCAGTGGCGGGACAGGGGCGAGACTCAGTCAGCCCCAGCATTTT
CASSGGTGARLSQPQHF
>NA|TRBV6-5|TRBJ1-5|NA
TGTGCCAGCAGTTACACTGGGCCCAATCAGCCCCAGCATTTT
CASSYTGPNQPQHF
>once|TRBV9|TRBJ2-7|TRBD2
TGTGCCAGCAGCCCCGGGACTAGCGGGGGCTACGAGCAGTACTTC
CASSPGTSGGYEQYF
>NA|TRBV19|TRBJ1-1|NA
TGTGCCAGTAGTATAGTGGGCAGATTAAAGAACACTGAAGCTTTCTTT
CASSIVGRLKNTEAFF
>NA|TRBV20-1|TRBJ2-5|NA
TGCAGTGCCAACCAAGAGACCCAGTACTTC
CSANQETQYF
>NA|TRBV7-2|TRBJ2-7|TRBD2
TGTGCCAGCAGCATGACCGGGACTAGTCGTACCTACGAGCAGTACTTC
CASSMTGTSRTYEQYF
>NA|TRBV9|TRBJ1-2|NA
TGTGCCAGCAGCGTAACACAGAACTATGGCTACACCTTC
CASSVTQNYGYTF
>NA|TRBV6-5|TRBJ1-6|TRBD1
TGTGCCAGCAGCGTCGGGACAGGGGTCTCACCCCTCCACTTT
CASSVGTGVSPLHF
>once|TRBV5-1|TRBJ2-3|TRBD1
TGCGCCAGCAGCTTGATCACAGGGGGGTCGGCAGATACGCAGTATTTT
CASSLITGGSADTQYF
>NA|TRBV13|TRBJ2-3|NA
TGTGCCAGCAGCTTAGGGTTAGGGAGTGTAGATACGCAGTATTTT
CASSLGLGSVDTQYF
>NA|TRBV11-2|TRBJ2-7|NA
TGTGCCAGCAGCTTAGCAGGGACAATGTCCTTC
CASSLAGTMSF
>once|TRBV3-1/TRBV3-2|TRBJ2-5|NA
TGTGCCAGCAGTCCCCCTGCTAGGGGTAAAATTGAAGAGACCCAGTACTTC
CASSPPARGKIEETQYF
>NA|TRBV29-1|TRBJ2-1|TRBD2
TGCAGCGTTGAATTCCAGCGGGGGGGCGGGAATGAGCAGTTCTTC
CSVEFQRGGGNEQFF
>NA|TRBV5-4|TRBJ2-5|NA
TGTGCCAGCAGCTTGCAGGGAATGAAGACCCAGTACTTC
CASSLQGMKTQYF
>NA|TRBV20-1|TRBJ2-3|NA
TGCAGTGCCCTAAGGGGGAGGGTTGTCAGTTTT
CSALRGRVVSF
>NA|TRBV4-1|TRBJ2-7|NA
TGCGCCAGCAGCCAACCAACTACAGGGAACGAGCAGTACTTC
CASSQPTTGNEQYF
>once|TRBV6-2/TRBV6-3|TRBJ2-6|NA
TGTGCCAGCAGTCAAAGGACAGTAGCTGGGGCCAACGTCCTGACTTTC
CASSQRTVAGANVLTF